The present T cell receptor beta chain was sequenced within a study of cytomegalovirus exposure and HLA in healthy donors. Findings and limits, study-wide: Presence/absence analyses treated sequencing depth as roughly uniform across donors.

The PCR had 60 Vbeta and 13 Jbeta primers. Libraries were prepared by immunoSEQ multiplex PCR; TCRdb keeps only in-frame clonotypes and omits some of them. The sample carries 200,000 to 250,000 clones, approximately 82% recorded once. Germline loops: CDR1 SGHTA, CDR2 FQGNSA. The CDR3 contains 13 residues. The V segment lost 3 bases and the J segment 12 bases; nucleotides outside the gene matches: 10. This clone was seen a single time. What it binds is unknown. The receptor was derived from a woman aged 40 to 50 in good health and CMV-seronegative. The sample consisted of PBMCs. The chain couples TRBV7-2 to TRBJ1-2; 7 bases are a match to TRBD1. CDR3 nucleotide sequence: TGTGCCAGCAGCTTTCGGGACAGAGGGCTGAACACCTTC. Its translation: CASSFRDRGLNTF.